The 19 T cell receptor beta chains given below trace back to one sample, sequenced in a study of shared clonotypes between healthy human individuals. Generated by immunoSEQ multiplex PCR, the TCRdb table keeps only in-frame clones and is missing some. The sample lists approximately 1.4 million clones, approximately 98% occurring once. Source material: naive CD4+ T cells sorted from blood. The subset here: CD45RA+ positively selected. These receptors originate from a young man in good health.

V gene TRBV10-3 combines with J gene TRBJ2-7; possibly TRBD2 for D (6 bases). Trimming took off 10 bases at V and 6 bases at J, with 19 bases between the two ends. Germline lookup yields CDR1 ENHRY and CDR2 SYGVKD. The CDR3 has 13 residues. CDR3 region: CATSREPGFEQYF. The CDR3 DNA sequence: TGTGCCACTTCCCGGGAGCCTGGGTTCGAGCAGTACTTC.

V and J are TRBV7-9 and TRBJ2-7; 7 bases line up with TRBD1. The CDR3 spans 17 residues. With 0 bases clipped from V and 4 bases from J, the junction kept 12 bases outside the gene matches. In germline, CDR1 is SEHNR, CDR2 FQNEAQ (reference sequence). Here the CDR3 DNA reads TGTGCCAGCAGCTTAGCTTCTAGACAGGGATTTATTTACGAGCAGTACTTC. Translation: CASSLASRQGFIYEQYF.

V is TRBV7-2 and J is TRBJ2-7; 8 bases agree with TRBD2. This CDR3 comprises 15 residues. In germline, CDR1 is SGHTA, CDR2 FQGNSA. Losses at the gene ends were 6 bases for V and 3 bases for J; bases not matched to a gene: 10. The CDR3 spells CASSPSAGGFYEQYF. The DNA for the CDR3 is TGTGCCAGCAGTCCAAGCGCGGGAGGTTTCTACGAGCAGTACTTC. Full variable domain (outside the CDR3, taken from reference TRBV7-2 and TRBJ2-7): GAGVSQSPSNKVTEKGKDVELRCDPISGHTALYWYRQSLGQGLEFLIYFQGNSAPDKSGLPSDRFSAERTGGSVSTLTIQRTQQEDSAVYLCASSPSAGGFYEQYFGPGTRLTVT.

The gene calls are TRBV7-2 and TRBJ2-1, with a tentative D call TRBD2 (6 bases). Germline values: CDR1 SGHTA, CDR2 FQGNSA. The CDR3 loop spans 15 amino acids. The V end lost 2 bases, the J end lost 8 bases, and 16 bases lay between the germline ends. The CDR3 DNA is TGTGCCAGCAGCTTATCCGGGAGTAGTACCCATGAGCAGTTCTTC. Its protein product is CASSLSGSSTHEQFF.

The V call is TRBV18, the J call TRBJ1-1; 8 nucleotides line up with TRBD1. CDR1 is KGHSH and CDR2 is LQKENI in the germline V gene. V trimming: 5 bases; J trimming: 4 bases; junction bases outside the gene matches: 9. The CDR3 is 15 amino acids. CDR3 amino acids: CASSSKGQGSTEAFF. The CDR3 DNA sequence: TGTGCCAGCTCATCAAAAGGACAGGGTAGCACTGAAGCTTTCTTT.

This clone was seen a few times. The rearrangement uses TRBV28 and TRBJ2-2; 10 bases match TRBD2. With V trimmed by 8 bases and J by 2 bases, 5 bases remained unmatched. Germline V CDR1 and CDR2: MDHEN, SYDVKM. The CDR3 loop spans 15 amino acids. The CDR3 region has the DNA TGTGCCAGCGCCTTAGCGGGAGGCAACACCGGGGAGCTGTTTTTT. Protein product: CASALAGGNTGELFF.

This chain uses TRBV5-1 with TRBJ2-1, with TRBD2 matching 12 bases. Trimming cost V 2 bases and J 0 bases; bases outside gene matches: 6. CDR1 is SGHRS and CDR2 is YFSETQ in the germline V gene. The CDR3 is 18 amino acids. This CDR3 reads CASSLPGLAGPSYNEQFF. The CDR3 DNA sequence: TGCGCCAGCAGCTTACCGGGACTAGCGGGCCCCTCCTACAATGAGCAGTTCTTC.

This chain uses TRBV5-1 with TRBJ2-7, with 7 bases identical to TRBD2. The V and J ends lost 0 bases and 7 bases, in that order; junction bases with no gene match: 4. This CDR3 contains 13 residues. Germline CDR1 reads SGHRS; CDR2 reads YFSETQ. The CDR3 loop reads CASSLVPAGEQYF. CDR3 sequence (DNA): TGCGCCAGCAGCTTGGTACCAGCGGGGGAGCAGTACTTC.

The J gene is TRBJ2-1, the V gene TRBV7-3, with D possibly being TRBD1 (5 bases). Germline V CDR1 and CDR2: SGHTA, FQGTGA. The CDR3 is 14 residues long. V was cut by 0 bases and J by 8 bases, with 11 bases left in between. CDR3 in DNA: TGTGCCAGCAGCTTAACTCAGGGTATCCATGAGCAGTTCTTC. Amino acid sequence: CASSLTQGIHEQFF. Full variable domain (remainder filled in from reference TRBV7-3 and TRBJ2-1): GAGVSQTPSNKVTEKGKYVELRCDPISGHTALYWYRQSLGQGPEFLIYFQGTGAADDSGLPNDRFFAVRPEGSVSTLKIQRTERGDSAVYLCASSLTQGIHEQFFGPGTRLTVL.

This chain joins TRBV21-1 and TRBJ2-1; the table's D call TRBD2 went unverified against the DNA. TRBV21-1 is shown as a pseudogene. This CDR3 spans 20 amino acids. CDR3 DNA: TGTGCCAGCAGCAACCCGGGACTAGCGGGACTTTGTAGCTCCTACAATGAGCAGTTCTTC. Its translation: CASSNPGLAGLCSSYNEQFF.

With regard to this clone: This sample includes further DNA sequences coding for the same CDR3. J is TRBJ2-7 and V is TRBV18; D is perhaps TRBD2 (5 bases). Germline CDR1 KGHSH, CDR2 LQKENI. V lost 3 bases and J lost 0, with 9 bases in between. The CDR3 is made up of 14 amino acids. The CDR3 bases are TGTGCCAGCTCACCGCCCGGAGGCTCCTACGAGCAGTACTTC. Protein product: CASSPPGGSYEQYF.

The chain links TRBV28 to TRBJ2-1, with D hard to call. Germline V lookup: CDR1 MDHEN, CDR2 SYDVKM. Trimming shortened V by 8 bases and J by 0 bases, and 11 bases separated the two germline ends. The CDR3 totals 14 residues. The CDR3 DNA sequence: TGTGCCAGCCTTACGGCAGGCTCCTACAATGAGCAGTTCTTC. This encodes CASLTAGSYNEQFF.

A single count supports this clone. The chain joins TRBV6-5 to TRBJ2-3; D assignment may be TRBD1 or TRBD2 (5 bases each). The V gene lost 3 bases and the J gene lost 2 bases, with 9 bases spanning the gap. The CDR3 has 14 amino acids. Germline V gives CDR1 MNHEY, CDR2 SVGAGI. In nucleotides, the CDR3 is TGTGCCAGCAGTTATACGGGACCCACAGATACGCAGTATTTT. Its translation: CASSYTGPTDTQYF.

The chain uses TRBV5-1 and TRBJ2-7, with TRBD2 matching 7 bases. V lost 0 bases and J lost 0; bases outside the gene matches: 9. Germline lookup yields CDR1 SGHRS and CDR2 YFSETQ. The CDR3 length is 17 residues. This CDR3 reads CASSLAGGGGSSYEQYF. The DNA of the CDR3 is TGCGCCAGCAGCTTGGCCGGTGGCGGGGGAAGCTCCTACGAGCAGTACTTC.

The rearrangement joins TRBV5-1 to TRBJ2-3, with D possibly called TRBD1 or TRBD2 (5 bases each). Germline CDR1 reads SGHRS; CDR2 reads YFSETQ. Between the trimmed V and J ends, which lost 0 bases and 5 bases, there was a span of 13 bases. This CDR3 has 15 residues. DNA of the CDR3: TGCGCCAGCAGCTTGGGAATTGGGACGCGAGATACGCAGTATTTT. It yields the protein CASSLGIGTRDTQYF.

The genes are TRBV10-3 and TRBJ1-2, with no clear D. The ends were cut back, 7 bases at V and 2 bases at J, with 14 bases in the middle. This CDR3 region has 14 residues. Germline loops: CDR1 ENHRY, CDR2 SYGVKD. CDR3: CAINQFAGNYGYTF. DNA of the CDR3: TGTGCCATCAACCAATTCGCGGGGAACTATGGCTACACCTTC.

V and J are TRBV5-1 and TRBJ2-1; TRBD2 might be the D (6 bases). Germline V gene data show CDR1 as SGHRS and CDR2 as YFSETQ. The CDR3 spans 16 residues. The V and J ends lost 6 bases and 2 bases respectively, with 18 bases between them. CDR3 sequence: CASKGHSGGPYNEQFF. As DNA, the CDR3 is TGCGCCAGCAAGGGGCATAGCGGAGGGCCCTACAATGAGCAGTTCTTC.

The V and J genes are TRBV28 and TRBJ2-7, with D perhaps TRBD2 (5 bases). Germline CDR1 is MDHEN and CDR2 is SYDVKM. The CDR3 extends over 14 amino acids. Between the trimmed V and J ends, which lost 4 bases and 3 bases, there was a span of 13 bases. CDR3 in DNA: TGTGCCAGCAGTTCAAGCGGACCAGACTACGAGCAGTACTTC. Its protein is CASSSSGPDYEQYF.

The CDR3 sequence is CASSLASGRTETQYF. The CDR3 DNA is TGTGCCAGCAGCTTAGCGTCCGGGAGGACGGAGACCCAGTACTTC. The rearrangement uses TRBV7-9 and TRBJ2-5; TRBD2 matches 7 bases. This CDR3 spans 15 amino acids. Germline CDR1 is SEHNR and CDR2 is FQNEAQ (reference sequence). V was pared by 0 bases and J by 5 bases, with 6 bases of the junction left unmatched. Full variable domain (rest looked up from reference TRBV7-9 and TRBJ2-5): DTGVSQNPRHKITKRGQNVTFRCDPISEHNRLYWYRQTLGQGPEFLTYFQNEAQLEKSRLLSDRFSAERPKGSFSTLEIQRTEQGDSAMYLCASSLASGRTETQYFGPGTRLLVL.